These 5 T cell receptor beta chains originate from one sample sequenced in a study of blood T cell repertoires in COVID-19. Repertoires were generated with immunoSEQ multiplex PCR, while TCRdb's copy carries only in-frame clones and drops some. Of about 280,000 clones listed, 85% were seen once; the top ten hold under 3%. Specimen: PBMCs or T cells enriched from blood (not recorded which). Source of these receptors: a woman aged 45-59 years who had recovered from COVID-19.

Only one count was recorded for this clone. The chain combines TRBV16 with TRBJ1-4, with D maybe TRBD1 (6 bases). Trimming stripped 2 bases from V and 5 bases from J, with 9 bases between. The germline V gene has CDR1 KGHSY and CDR2 FQNENV. The CDR3 is 14 amino acids. The CDR3 reads CASSQDRQNEKLFF. The CDR3 DNA follows: TGTGCCAGCAGCCAAGACAGGCAGAATGAAAAACTGTTTTTT.

The chain carries TRBV27 and TRBJ2-7; D may be TRBD1 (6 bases). V was trimmed by 5 bases and J by 5 bases, leaving 13 bases between them. Germline V lookup: CDR1 MNHEY, CDR2 SMNVEV (reference sequence). The CDR3 extends over 13 amino acids. CDR3 nucleotides: TGTGCCAGCAGTGGAAAACAGGGAGACGAGCAGTACTTC. This codes for CASSGKQGDEQYF.

The chain uses TRBV30 and TRBJ2-2; a weak D match, TRBD2 (5 bases). V was trimmed by 8 bases and J by 3 bases, leaving 16 bases between them. Germline V gene data show CDR1 as GTSNPN and CDR2 as SVGIG (reference sequence). This CDR3 region has 14 residues. CDR3 loop: CAQTGSVDTGELFF. The DNA of the CDR3 is TGTGCCCAGACGGGGTCAGTGGACACCGGGGAGCTGTTTTTT.

The chain carries TRBV6-5 and TRBJ2-1; TRBD2 aligns across 12 bases. The CDR3 is 15 amino acids. Germline V gene data show CDR1 as MNHEY and CDR2 as SVGAGI. J gave up 4 bases and V 6 bases, and 4 bases lay outside the gene matches. The CDR3 bases are TGTGCCAGCAGCCCGCTAGCGGGAGGGTACAATGAGCAGTTCTTC. Amino acid sequence: CASSPLAGGYNEQFF.

The rearrangement joins TRBV5-6 to TRBJ1-2; the D gene is possibly TRBD1 (6 bases). Trimming took off 0 bases at V and 4 bases at J, with 10 bases between the two ends. The length of the CDR3 is 14 residues. Germline values: CDR1 SGHDT, CDR2 YYEEEE. The CDR3 DNA is TGTGCCAGCAGCTTGGGTCCACAGGGCTATGGCTACACCTTC. It codes for CASSLGPQGYGYTF.